The source of this T cell receptor beta chain is a study of blood T cell repertoires in COVID-19. The overall study: Samples taken during acute and convalescent COVID-19 were collected in the United States, Italy and Spain. PBMCs, B-cell-depleted T cells, or T cells provided the cDNA or gDNA that made up the material.

Authors' processing steps: Amplified reference gene primers provided the basis for estimating nucleated cell counts. This table comes from immunoSEQ multiplex PCR, and its TCRdb copy is limited to in-frame clones, with some not included. V, J and clone size were drawn from that table, and D and trimming were deduced from the DNA. The table lists 100,000 to 130,000 clones, about 80% of them singletons, with 4.3% in the top ten. This CDR3 is 10 amino acids long. Germline V gene data show CDR1 as LNHDA and CDR2 as SQIVND (reference sequence). Trimming left V 8 bases short and J 16 bases short, with 15 bases between.

The chain joins TRBV19 to TRBJ2-1; possible D gene TRBD2, 5 bases. Source material: peripheral blood. This TCR was sampled from a man between 70 and 80 years old with acute or convalescent COVID-19. CDR3 residues: CASGSRERFF. The DNA for the CDR3 is TGTGCCAGTGGTTCTCGGGAACGCTTCTTC.